The clone carrying this T cell receptor (beta chain) was detected ten times or more. Its target is unknown. This record comes from a study of beta chain features in type 1 diabetes. Study-level results: All four CD4+ subsets from Type 1 diabetes patients carried moderately but significantly shorter TCRB CDR3s.

Expressed TCRB transcripts got sequenced, as all isolated RNA was reverse transcribed. Libraries were prepared by immunoSEQ multiplex PCR; TCRdb keeps only in-frame clonotypes and omits some of them. This table holds about 120,000 clones, approximately 15% found once. V was trimmed by 6 bases and J by 0 bases, leaving 5 bases between them. Germline values: CDR1 KGHSH, CDR2 LQKENI. The CDR3 is made up of 12 amino acids. The chain carries TRBV18 and TRBJ2-5; D is ambiguous. The source is a man aged 18 to 35 with type 1 diabetes. The material sequenced was central memory CD4+ T cells from blood. CDR3 residues: CASSVYQETQYF. The DNA for the CDR3 is TGTGCCAGCTCTGTGTACCAAGAGACCCAGTACTTC.